The 14 T cell receptor beta chains below all came from one sample that was sequenced in a study of blood T cells in healthy people across ages. With a J-beta primer mix and a sample-barcoded 5' primer, a second PCR ran 7 to 11 cycles. TCRdb re-called the 5' RACE reads through MiXCR, storing one row per CDR3 protein. The sample shows under 1,000,000 distinct CDR3 sequences, 35% to 40% of them seen only once. Sequenced sample: blood. The receptors shown here come from a man younger than 30 in good health.

In its sample, this clonotype was seen many times. The chain joins TRBV5-6 to TRBJ2-3; 8 positions agree with TRBD2. The J segment lost 1 base and the V segment lost 5 bases, leaving 3 bases of the junction unmatched. CDR3 size: 14 residues. The germline gives CDR1 SGHDT, CDR2 YYEEEE. The CDR3 is CASSTGLGTDTQYF. The DNA of the CDR3 is TGTGCCAGCAGTACGGGACTAGGCACAGATACGCAGTATTTT. The full variable domain, its missing parts supplied by reference TRBV5-6 and TRBJ2-3, is DAGVTQSPTHLIKTRGQQVTLRCSPKSGHDTVSWYQQALGQGPQFIFQYYEEEERQRGNFPDRFSGHQFPNYSSELNVNALLLGDSALYLCASSTGLGTDTQYFGPGTRLTVL.

This clonotype was recorded many times. The V and J genes are TRBV5-1 and TRBJ2-5; D tentatively reads TRBD1 or TRBD2 (6 bases each). The CDR3 consists of 17 residues. Germline V gene sequence: CDR1 SGHRS, CDR2 YFSETQ. V was clipped by 2 bases and J by 1 base, with 18 bases between them. CDR3 bases: TGCGCCAGCAGCTTTCGCAGCGGCAGGGGAGGCCAAGAGACCCAGTACTTC. Residues: CASSFRSGRGGQETQYF.

The rearrangement uses TRBV6-5 and TRBJ2-3; weak D call: TRBD1 (6 bases). V lost 0 bases to trimming and J lost 3 bases, with 28 bases between them. Per the germline V gene, CDR1 is MNHEY and CDR2 is SVGAGI. This CDR3 contains 21 residues. Written as DNA, the CDR3 is TGTGCCAGCAGTTACTCGATGGGGATAGGGACAAGGTCGCCGTCGACAGATACGCAGTATTTT. This gives the protein CASSYSMGIGTRSPSTDTQYF.

The genes are TRBV28 and TRBJ1-2, with a tentative D call TRBD1 (6 bases). The V end lost 4 bases, the J end lost 7 bases, and 13 bases lay between the germline ends. Germline V gene data show CDR1 as MDHEN and CDR2 as SYDVKM. The CDR3 contains 13 residues. The CDR3 loop is CASSSGGLGGYTF. CDR3 DNA sequence: TGTGCCAGCAGTTCCGGGGGCTTAGGTGGCTACACCTTC.

This clonotype was observed a few times. V gene TRBV27 combines with J gene TRBJ1-4; D gene unclear. Germline CDR1 and CDR2: MNHEY and SMNVEV (reference sequence). Trimming removed 5 bases at V and 8 bases at J, with 9 bases between. The CDR3 sequence is 12 residues long. Written as DNA, the CDR3 is TGTGCCAGCAGTATCAGAGGGGAAAAACTGTTTTTT. Translation: CASSIRGEKLFF.

This clonotype was observed a few times. The chain joins TRBV20-1 to TRBJ2-5; no reliable D call. Germline CDR1 and CDR2: DFQATT and SNEGSKA (reference sequence). The CDR3 runs to 14 residues. Trimming removed 0 bases at V and 5 bases at J, with 13 bases between. The CDR3 loop is CSAREGSYGETQYF. DNA for the CDR3: TGCAGTGCTAGAGAGGGCTCCTACGGCGAGACCCAGTACTTC.

This clonotype was seen many times. The rearrangement links TRBV12-3 or TRBV12-4 to TRBJ1-2; 12 positions match TRBD1. V was pared by 6 bases and J by 6 bases, with 8 bases of the junction left unmatched. The CDR3 contains 15 residues. This CDR3 reads CASRPGTGGWDGYTF. DNA of the CDR3: TGTGCCAGCAGGCCCGGGACAGGGGGCTGGGATGGCTACACCTTC.

This clonotype was seen repeatedly, ten times or more. The chain has TRBV6-2 or TRBV6-3 and TRBJ2-1; a possible D gene is TRBD2 (5 bases). Germline CDR1 is MNHEY and CDR2 is SVGEGT. CDR3 length: 13 residues. V shed 7 bases and J shed 3 bases, with 10 bases lying between them. CDR3 region: CASTTRDYNEQFF. CDR3 coding DNA: TGTGCCAGCACCACCCGGGACTACAATGAGCAGTTCTTC.

The chain has TRBV7-9 and TRBJ1-2, with 8 bases lining up with TRBD1. V gave up 5 bases and J gave up 3 bases; unmatched junction bases: 8. The CDR3 totals 15 residues. CDR1 is SEHNR and CDR2 is FQNEAQ in the germline V gene (reference sequence). In DNA, the CDR3 is TGTGCCAGCAGCCTCGCGGACAGGGAAGACTATGGCTACACCTTC. This encodes CASSLADREDYGYTF.

The CDR3 bases are TGTGCCAGCAGTTGGGGTGGGCCCGAAGGGAAAAACATTCAGTTCTTC. It encodes CASSWGGPEGKNIQFF. The chain has TRBV12-3 or TRBV12-4 and TRBJ2-1; D unresolved. This CDR3 region has 16 residues. V lost 4 bases and J lost 13, with 26 bases in between.

This sequence joins TRBV20-1 and TRBJ2-1; D assignment may be TRBD1 or TRBD2 (5 bases each). From germline, CDR1 is DFQATT and CDR2 SNEGSKA (reference sequence). This CDR3 has 14 amino acids. Deletions cut 5 bases from V and 4 bases from J, with 15 bases between. As DNA, the CDR3 is TGCAGTGCTGCCTGGGACGAAGGGTACAATGAGCAGTTCTTC. Protein sequence: CSAAWDEGYNEQFF.

Remarks on this clonotype: This clone may be a read error of a much larger clone one base away. The gene calls are TRBV28 and TRBJ2-3; 7 positions match TRBD1. The germline V gene has CDR1 MDHEN and CDR2 SYDVKM. The CDR3 runs to 13 residues. The CDR3, as DNA: TGTACCATCTTATCCAGGGGGACAGATACGCAGTATTTT. It yields the protein CTILSRGTDTQYF.

On this clonotype: Germline is not matched at one junction end, which may reflect a read error. The CDR3 loop is CVSSPEAEMNTEAFF. The CDR3 bases are TGTGTCAGCAGCCCCGAGGCTGAGATGAACACTGAAGCTTTCTTT. The V gene is TRBV7-6, the J gene TRBJ1-1; no reliable D call. The germline gives CDR1 SGHVS, CDR2 FNYEAQ. This CDR3 region has 15 residues.

This clonotype was seen ten or more times. The CDR3 DNA reads as TGCAGTGCTAGAGATCCGGGACAGCACTATGGCTACACCTTC. It encodes CSARDPGQHYGYTF. The chain carries TRBV20-1 and TRBJ1-2; the match to TRBD1 covers 7 bases. From germline, CDR1 is DFQATT and CDR2 SNEGSKA (reference sequence). V was pared by 0 bases and J by 3 bases, with 4 bases of the junction left unmatched. The CDR3 length is 14 residues.